This record concerns one T cell receptor beta chain sequence. Some clones are missing from TCRdb's copy, which holds only in-frame ones; the method was immunoSEQ multiplex PCR. The data hold some 150,000 clones, with 96% observed a single time. The record originates from a study of control samples from healthy donors and cancer patients. From germline, CDR1 is SGDLS and CDR2 YYNGEE. The V gene end was trimmed by 0 bases and the J gene end by 7 bases; junction bases not matched to a gene: 5. The CDR3 runs to 16 residues. The chain combines TRBV9 with TRBJ2-1, with TRBD2 identical over 12 bases. The source material was blood. This clonotype was sampled from a woman aged 25 to 39 in good health. The CDR3: CASSVASGRAQNEQFF. The CDR3 DNA reads TGTGCCAGCAGCGTAGCTAGCGGGAGGGCCCAGAATGAGCAGTTCTTC.